Presented here are 17 T cell receptor beta chains from one specimen sequenced in a study of shared clonotypes between healthy human individuals. The method was immunoSEQ multiplex PCR; TCRdb's version includes in-frame clones alone and lacks a portion of them. Of more than 2 million clones listed, 90% to 95% are singletons. The sample taken for sequencing was naive CD4+ T cells sorted from blood. The sample's subset: CD45RA+ positively selected. The receptor set was obtained from a man between 18 and 35 years old in good health.

The chain couples TRBV28 to TRBJ2-5; no clear D. The germline V gene encodes CDR1 MDHEN and CDR2 SYDVKM. CDR3 size: 12 residues. Trimming cost V 6 bases and J 2 bases, with 7 bases left between them. The CDR3, as DNA: TGTGCCAGCAGCCGCCCTCAAGAGACCCAGTACTTC. Translating gives CASSRPQETQYF.

The chain couples TRBV6-6 to TRBJ2-1; no reliable D call. The CDR3 is 12 residues long. The germline V and J ends were trimmed by 6 bases and 7 bases, with 10 bases remaining between them. CDR1 is MNHNY, CDR2 SVGAGI, per germline (reference sequence). The CDR3 region is CASSRMMNEQFF. For the CDR3, the DNA is TGTGCCAGCAGCAGGATGATGAATGAGCAGTTCTTC.

Concerning this clone itself: Different DNA sequences within this sample yield the same CDR3. This chain links TRBV9 with TRBJ2-5; TRBD2 might be the D (5 bases). The germline V gene has CDR1 SGDLS and CDR2 YYNGEE. V was shortened by 0 bases and J by 2 bases, with 5 bases between the two germline ends. This CDR3 comprises 13 residues. The CDR3 DNA reads as TGTGCCAGCAGCGTAGCGGGGCAAGAGACCCAGTACTTC. This codes for CASSVAGQETQYF. Filled out from reference TRBV9 and TRBJ2-5, the complete variable domain reads DSGVTQTPKHLITATGQRVTLRCSPRSGDLSVYWYQQSLDQGLQFLIQYYNGEERAKGNILERFSAQQFPDLHSELNLSSLELGDSALYFCASSVAGQETQYFGPGTRLLVL.

For this clone: A much more abundant neighbour one base away suggests this may be a read error. The chain combines TRBV30 with TRBJ2-2; TRBD1 is a possible D gene (6 bases). Germline CDR1 reads GTSNPN; CDR2 reads SVGIG (reference sequence). The CDR3 extends over 14 amino acids. DNA for the CDR3: TGTGCCTGGAGCTTCGGACAGAACACCGGGGAGCTGTCTTTT. Protein: CAWSFGQNTGELSF.

The chain links TRBV7-2 to TRBJ2-5; D gene unclear. With the DNA end fitting TRBJ2-7 better, the J assignment may be wrong. The CDR3 length is 14 residues. The germline V gene has CDR1 SGHTA and CDR2 FQGNSA. CDR3 sequence: CASSLRAVPYEQYF. The DNA for the CDR3 is TGTGCCAGCAGCTTAAGGGCAGTTCCCTACGAGCAGTACTTC.

Only one count was recorded for this clone. The chain has TRBV7-6 and TRBJ2-7, with 11 positions matching TRBD2. Losses at the gene ends were 5 bases for V and 2 bases for J; bases not matched to a gene: 5. CDR1 and CDR2 from the germline V gene are SGHVS and FNYEAQ. This CDR3 has 15 amino acids. DNA for the CDR3: TGTGCCAGCAGCGTGCGACTAGCGGGACCCTACGAGCAGTACTTC. Translated: CASSVRLAGPYEQYF.

On this clone itself: Other DNA sequences in this sample translate to the same CDR3. The V and J genes are TRBV5-6 and TRBJ1-1; no clear D. The CDR3 has 13 amino acids. CDR1 SGHDT and CDR2 YYEEEE come from the germline V gene. Trimming pared 1 base from V and 1 base from J, leaving 5 bases between. DNA of the CDR3: TGTGCCAGCAGCTTGAGGGAGAACACTGAAGCTTTCTTT. This translates into CASSLRENTEAFF.

This clone was seen just once. The genes are TRBV5-1 and TRBJ2-1; TRBD2 matches at 12 bases. J gave up 5 bases and V 3 bases, and 6 bases lay outside the gene matches. The CDR3 is 16 amino acids. The germline V gene has CDR1 SGHRS and CDR2 YFSETQ. CDR3 bases: TGCGCCAGCAGCTCACTAGCGGGAGGTCGGGACAATGAGCAGTTCTTC. Residues: CASSSLAGGRDNEQFF.

This clone was seen a few times. The chain links TRBV7-9 to TRBJ2-3; no definite D call. Germline V CDR1 and CDR2: SEHNR, FQNEAQ (reference sequence). V lost 5 bases and J 3 bases, leaving 6 bases between the germline ends. The CDR3 extends over 12 amino acids. The CDR3 spells CASSPKTDTQYF. The CDR3, as DNA: TGTGCCAGCAGCCCGAAGACAGATACGCAGTATTTT.

The V and J genes are TRBV9 and TRBJ2-2; 10 bases align to TRBD2. The V gene end was trimmed by 2 bases and the J gene end by 5 bases; junction bases not matched to a gene: 6. CDR1 is SGDLS, CDR2 YYNGEE, per germline. The CDR3 contains 16 residues. The CDR3 here is CASSVSGGIQTGELFF. The CDR3 coding sequence is TGTGCCAGCAGCGTTAGCGGGGGGATTCAAACCGGGGAGCTGTTTTTT.

The chain couples TRBV6-1 to TRBJ2-7; D is unresolved. This CDR3 is 14 amino acids long. V was shortened by 8 bases and J by 0 bases, with 14 bases between the two germline ends. In germline, CDR1 is MNHNS, CDR2 SASEGT. In nucleotides, the CDR3 is TGTGCCAGCGCATTTCTGTCGGTCTCCTACGAGCAGTACTTC. Protein product: CASAFLSVSYEQYF.

The V call is TRBV18, the J call TRBJ2-3; no firm D call. CDR3 size: 12 residues. Germline V gene data show CDR1 as KGHSH and CDR2 as LQKENI. Trimming took 5 bases from V and 4 from J, leaving 7 bases between them. This chain's CDR3 is CASSGTADTQYF. CDR3 nucleotide sequence: TGTGCCAGCTCAGGAACCGCAGATACGCAGTATTTT.

The chain has TRBV10-3 and TRBJ2-2; TRBD2 agrees at 15 bases. CDR1 is ENHRY and CDR2 is SYGVKD in the germline V gene. V gave up 6 bases and J gave up 5 bases; unmatched junction bases: 4. This CDR3 comprises 16 residues. The CDR3 DNA reads TGTGCCATCAGCCCGGGACTAGCGGGAGGAACCGGGGAGCTGTTTTTT. Protein: CAISPGLAGGTGELFF.

This chain connects TRBV5-5 to TRBJ2-7; D perhaps matches TRBD2 (7 bases). Germline V gives CDR1 SGHKS, CDR2 YYEKEE (reference sequence). Trimming shortened V by 3 bases and J by 6 bases, and 13 bases separated the two germline ends. This CDR3 has 13 residues. The CDR3 protein is CASSSPGGREQYF. CDR3 bases: TGTGCCAGCAGCTCTCCCGGGGGGCGCGAGCAGTACTTC.

This chain uses TRBV27 with TRBJ1-2; unclear D gene. The V gene lost 6 bases and the J gene lost 8 bases, with 19 bases spanning the gap. Germline V gene data show CDR1 as MNHEY and CDR2 as SMNVEV (reference sequence). The CDR3 totals 14 residues. The CDR3 sequence is CASSKSGGNDGYTF. In nucleotides, the CDR3 is TGTGCCAGCAGCAAATCGGGTGGGAACGACGGCTACACCTTC.

This clone was counted between two and nine times. The J gene is TRBJ2-7, the V gene TRBV25-1; TRBD2 agrees at 10 bases. The CDR3 length is 13 residues. V lost 5 bases to trimming and J lost 2 bases; unmatched junction nucleotides: 0. Germline values: CDR1 MGHDK, CDR2 SYGVNS. This CDR3 reads CASSLAGAYEQYF. Here the CDR3 DNA reads TGTGCCAGCAGTCTAGCGGGGGCCTACGAGCAGTACTTC.

The rearrangement joins TRBV4-1 to TRBJ2-5; weak D call: TRBD1 (6 bases). The CDR3 is 15 residues long. V was trimmed by 1 base and J by 4 bases, leaving 13 bases between them. The germline V gene has CDR1 MGHRA and CDR2 YSYEKL. CDR3 sequence: CASSQGQGQAETQYF. In DNA form, the CDR3 reads TGCGCCAGCAGCCAAGGTCAGGGGCAAGCAGAGACCCAGTACTTC.